The sequence of this T cell receptor beta chain was determined in a study of T cell repertoires in cytomegalovirus infection. Study at large: Indicated by public TCR beta signatures were CMV infection and matching HLA type.

The length of the CDR3 is 16 residues. Trimming pared 5 bases from V and 0 bases from J, leaving 11 bases between. From germline, CDR1 is SGHTA and CDR2 FQGNSA. Using its own MiXCR run on the reads, TCRdb lists one record per CDR3 protein. The profile shows around 550,000 distinct CDR3 sequences, about 25% of them singletons. The clonotype was recovered from a human donor in good health (CMV status not recorded). Some clones in this sample may be carry-over from other donors' samples. V gene TRBV7-2 combines with J gene TRBJ2-6; D is uncertain. Sample: PBMCs. DNA for the CDR3: TGTGCCAGCAGCCCTATGCTAAACTCTGGGGCCAACGTCCTGACTTTC. Translated: CASSPMLNSGANVLTF.